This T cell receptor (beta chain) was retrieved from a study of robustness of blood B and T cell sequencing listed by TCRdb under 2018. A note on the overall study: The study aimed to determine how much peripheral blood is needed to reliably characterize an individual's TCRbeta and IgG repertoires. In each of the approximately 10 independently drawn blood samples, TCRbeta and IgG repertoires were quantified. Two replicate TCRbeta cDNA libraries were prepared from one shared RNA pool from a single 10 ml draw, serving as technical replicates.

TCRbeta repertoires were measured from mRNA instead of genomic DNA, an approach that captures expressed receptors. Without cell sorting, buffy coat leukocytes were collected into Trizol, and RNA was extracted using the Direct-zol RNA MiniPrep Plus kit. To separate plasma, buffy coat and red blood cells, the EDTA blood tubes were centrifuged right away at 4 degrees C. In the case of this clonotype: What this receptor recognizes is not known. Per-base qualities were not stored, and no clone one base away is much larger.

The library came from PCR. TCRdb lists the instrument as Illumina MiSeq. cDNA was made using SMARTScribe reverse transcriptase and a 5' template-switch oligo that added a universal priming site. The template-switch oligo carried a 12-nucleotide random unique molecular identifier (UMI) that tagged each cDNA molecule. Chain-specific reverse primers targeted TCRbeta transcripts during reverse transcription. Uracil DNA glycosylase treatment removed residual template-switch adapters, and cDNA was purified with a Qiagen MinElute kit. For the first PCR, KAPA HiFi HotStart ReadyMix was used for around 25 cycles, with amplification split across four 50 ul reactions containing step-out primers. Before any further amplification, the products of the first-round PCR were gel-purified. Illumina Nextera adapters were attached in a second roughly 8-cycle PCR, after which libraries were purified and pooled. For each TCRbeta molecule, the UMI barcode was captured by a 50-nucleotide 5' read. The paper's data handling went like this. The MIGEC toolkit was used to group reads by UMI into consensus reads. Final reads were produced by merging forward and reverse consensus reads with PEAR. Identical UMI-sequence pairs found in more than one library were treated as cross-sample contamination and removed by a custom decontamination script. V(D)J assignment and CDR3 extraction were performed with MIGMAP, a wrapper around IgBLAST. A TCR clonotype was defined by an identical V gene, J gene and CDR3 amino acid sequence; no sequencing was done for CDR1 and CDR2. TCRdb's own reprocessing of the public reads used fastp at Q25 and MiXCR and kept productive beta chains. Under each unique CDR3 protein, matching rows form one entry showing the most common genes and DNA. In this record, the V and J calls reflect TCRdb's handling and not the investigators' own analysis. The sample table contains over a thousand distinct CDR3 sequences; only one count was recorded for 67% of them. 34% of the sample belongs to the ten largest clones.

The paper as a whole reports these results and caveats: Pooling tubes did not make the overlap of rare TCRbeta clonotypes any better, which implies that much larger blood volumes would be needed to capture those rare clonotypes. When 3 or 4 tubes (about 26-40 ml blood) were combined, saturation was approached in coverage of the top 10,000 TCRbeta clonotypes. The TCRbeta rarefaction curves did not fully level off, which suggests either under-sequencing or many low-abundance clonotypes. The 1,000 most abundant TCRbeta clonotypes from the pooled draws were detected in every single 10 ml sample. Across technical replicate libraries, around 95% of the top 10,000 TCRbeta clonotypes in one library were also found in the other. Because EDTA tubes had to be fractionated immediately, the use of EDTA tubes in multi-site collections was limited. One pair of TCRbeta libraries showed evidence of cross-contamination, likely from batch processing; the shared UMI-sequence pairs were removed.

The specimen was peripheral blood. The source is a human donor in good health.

In nucleotides, the sequence is TGTGCCAGCAGCCTTTACAGTCTCGCAGATACGCAGTATTTT. The resulting protein is CASSLYSLADTQYF. The rearranged chain carries TRBV5-6 and TRBJ2-3; too little of a D gene remains to name it. As encoded in the germline V gene, CDR1 is SGHDT while CDR2 is YYEEEE. From cysteine to phenylalanine, the CDR3 is 14 amino acids long. Kept here is only the CDR3 DNA, which spans 42 bases and is read in frame from base 1. V is shortened by 4 bases, J by 4 bases, and the region joining them spans 13 bases.